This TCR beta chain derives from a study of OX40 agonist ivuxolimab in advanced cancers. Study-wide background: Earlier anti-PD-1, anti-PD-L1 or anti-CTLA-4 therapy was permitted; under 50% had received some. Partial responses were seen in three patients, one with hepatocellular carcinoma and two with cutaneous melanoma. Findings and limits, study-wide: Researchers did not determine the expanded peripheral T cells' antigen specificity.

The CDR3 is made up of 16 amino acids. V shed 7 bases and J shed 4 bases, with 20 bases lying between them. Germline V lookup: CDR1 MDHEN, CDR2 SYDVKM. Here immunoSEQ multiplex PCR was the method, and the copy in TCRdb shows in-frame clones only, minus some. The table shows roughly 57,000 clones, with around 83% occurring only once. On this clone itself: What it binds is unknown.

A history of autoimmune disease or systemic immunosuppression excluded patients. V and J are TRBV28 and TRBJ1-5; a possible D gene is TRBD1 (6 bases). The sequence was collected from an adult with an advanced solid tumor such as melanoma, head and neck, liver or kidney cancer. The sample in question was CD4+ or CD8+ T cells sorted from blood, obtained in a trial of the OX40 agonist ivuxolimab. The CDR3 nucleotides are TGTGCCAGCATCGCCCGACTAGGGGGGGGGAATCAGCCCCAGCATTTT. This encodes CASIARLGGGNQPQHF.